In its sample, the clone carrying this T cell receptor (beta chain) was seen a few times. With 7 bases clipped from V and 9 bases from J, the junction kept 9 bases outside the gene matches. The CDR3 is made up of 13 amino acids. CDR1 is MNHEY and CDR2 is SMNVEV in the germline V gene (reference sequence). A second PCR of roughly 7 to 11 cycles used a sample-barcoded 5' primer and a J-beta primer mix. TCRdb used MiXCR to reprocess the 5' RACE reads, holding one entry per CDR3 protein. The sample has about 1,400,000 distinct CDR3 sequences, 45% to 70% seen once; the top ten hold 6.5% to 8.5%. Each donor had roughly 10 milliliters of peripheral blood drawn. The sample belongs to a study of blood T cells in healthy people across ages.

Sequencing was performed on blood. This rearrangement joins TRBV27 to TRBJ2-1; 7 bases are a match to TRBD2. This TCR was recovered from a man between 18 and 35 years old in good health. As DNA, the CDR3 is TGTGCCAGCAAAAGCGGGGCCTCCTTTGAGCAGTTCTTC. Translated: CASKSGASFEQFF.